Presented here are 6 T cell receptor beta chains from one specimen sequenced in a study of human T cells and chemical hapten exposure. One entry per CDR3 protein, called by TCRdb with MiXCR from the RACE reads. The top ten clones hold over 10% of a sample with 30,000 to 40,000 distinct CDR3 sequences, 5.5% of them seen once. As to time point: healthy volunteer bleed at 6 weeks. The study extracted total RNA from unfractionated whole blood. Sequences were obtained from whole blood. Source of these receptors: a human donor in good health. Some clones in this sample may be carry-over from other donors' samples.

The sample holds a few counts of this clonotype. This chain links TRBV14 with TRBJ2-3; D not resolved. Germline V gives CDR1 SGHDN, CDR2 FVKESK. The CDR3 covers 14 residues. Trimming pared 4 bases from V and 2 bases from J, leaving 10 bases between. CDR3 coding DNA: TGTGCCAGCAGCCCGATATTGTCCACAGATACGCAGTATTTT. It yields the protein CASSPILSTDTQYF.

This clonotype was recorded at least ten times. V gene TRBV12-3 or TRBV12-4 combines with J gene TRBJ2-1, with TRBD2 as a possible D gene (6 bases). Trimming shortened V by 5 bases and J by 6 bases, and 20 bases separated the two germline ends. The length of the CDR3 is 16 residues. The chain's CDR3 is CASSPSDYPKVNEQFF. The CDR3 region has the DNA TGTGCCAGCAGTCCTTCGGACTACCCTAAGGTCAATGAGCAGTTCTTC.

The table lists this clonotype with many counts. The J gene is TRBJ2-1, the V gene TRBV18; 8 nucleotides align to TRBD1. Germline CDR1 KGHSH, CDR2 LQKENI. The length of the CDR3 is 13 residues. V trimming: 6 bases; J trimming: 7 bases; junction bases outside the gene matches: 5. This CDR3 reads CASSQGALNEQFF. CDR3 coding DNA: TGTGCCAGCTCCCAGGGGGCGTTGAATGAGCAGTTCTTC.

This clonotype was recorded at least ten times. The chain has TRBV20-1 and TRBJ2-7; D is ambiguous. Trimming removed 6 bases at V and 6 bases at J, with 18 bases between. The V gene's germline CDR1 is DFQATT and CDR2 SNEGSKA (reference sequence). The CDR3 spans 13 residues. DNA for the CDR3: TGCAGTGCAACCGGCCAGTCGCTCGGCGAGCAGTACTTC. It encodes CSATGQSLGEQYF.

The chain recombines TRBV6-5 with TRBJ2-7; no clear D gene. The CDR3 contains 11 residues. CDR1 and CDR2 (germline): MNHEY, SVGAGI. V was pared by 5 bases and J by 1 base, with 3 bases between. CDR3 bases: TGTGCCAGCAGTCCTTCCTACGAGCAGTACTTC. Protein sequence: CASSPSYEQYF.

The chain employs TRBV28 and TRBJ1-3, with D possibly TRBD1 on 6 matching bases. The length of the CDR3 is 15 residues. Per germline, CDR1 MDHEN and CDR2 SYDVKM. V was trimmed by 3 bases and J by 4 bases, leaving 13 bases between them. This CDR3 reads CASSFPGAGGNTIYF. The CDR3 nucleotides are TGTGCCAGCAGTTTCCCGGGGGCGGGAGGAAACACCATATATTTT.